Sequencing of this T cell receptor beta chain was carried out in a study of T cells in localized non-small cell lung cancer. Study-wide findings and caveats: There was higher T cell clonality in uninvolved adjacent lung than in tumor, and it was highest there. In adjacent lung, a median approximately 60 of the top 100 tumor clones were found.

This clone came up a few times. Its antigen is as yet unknown. TCRdb keeps only in-frame clones here, not all; method: immunoSEQ multiplex PCR. The sample has about 24,000 clones; about nine tenths are singletons. This receptor was taken from a woman aged 35 to 70 with stage I lung adenocarcinoma. Specimen: peripheral blood, collected before any cancer treatment.

The CDR3: CASSIVGSSGGYTF. DNA for the CDR3: TGTGCCAGTAGTATAGTTGGGTCGTCGGGAGGCTACACCTTC. The chain recombines TRBV19 with TRBJ1-2; unclear D gene. The CDR3 runs to 14 residues. Trimming took 1 base from V and 8 from J, leaving 14 bases between them. Germline CDR1 reads LNHDA; CDR2 reads SQIVND (reference sequence). The variable domain in full, completed from reference TRBV19 and TRBJ1-2, reads DGGITQSPKYLFRKEGQNVTLSCEQNLNHDAMYWYRQDPGQGLRLIYYSQIVNDFQKGDIAEGYSVSREKKESFPLTVTSAQKNPTAFYLCASSIVGSSGGYTFGSGTRLTVV.